This T cell receptor beta chain comes out of a study of blood T cells in healthy people across ages. At least ten counts were recorded for this clonotype. The antigen remains unidentified. Per sample, at least 6 micrograms of total RNA were extracted. Looked up from germline, CDR1 is KGHDR and CDR2 is SFDVKD. The CDR3 loop spans 15 amino acids. The ends were cut back, 0 bases at V and 5 bases at J, with 10 bases in the middle. For the second PCR, which ran for 7 to 11 cycles, a sample-barcoded 5' primer and a J-beta primer mix were used. TCRdb re-called the 5' RACE reads through MiXCR, storing one row per CDR3 protein. The sample has 870,000 or so distinct CDR3 sequences; more than 25% are singletons. Study-level results: More naive CD4+ cells and higher diversity marked long-lived donors relative to aged donors. With naive T cell percentage, TCR beta diversity showed a strong correlation. Per-million-T-cell TCR beta diversity fell roughly linearly with age.

Sequences were obtained from blood. J is TRBJ2-1 and V is TRBV24-1; D is uncertain. This clonotype was obtained from a woman of 80 years or more in good health. CDR3 DNA sequence: TGTGCCACCAGTGATTTGACCTCCGGCAACAATGAGCAGTTCTTC. It is translated as CATSDLTSGNNEQFF.